These 30 T cell receptor beta chains came from one sample sequenced in a study of T-cell reconstitution after alpha-beta-depleted transplantation in children. Construction of the TCRbeta library involved unique molecular identifiers. TCRdb re-derived calls from the PCR reads in MiXCR, one entry per CDR3 protein. This table has approximately 50,000 distinct CDR3 sequences, around 5.9% appearing once. The material sequenced was PBMCs, mostly from graft donor cells, taken 60 days after TCRalphabeta/CD19-depleted stem cell transplant. The source is a female patient aged 2-15 years who had a stem cell transplant for aplastic anemia, so the T cells may come from the graft donor.

The rearrangement joins TRBV6-5 to TRBJ2-7; 8 bases are shared with TRBD1. Germline CDR1 reads MNHEY; CDR2 reads SVGAGI. The CDR3 extends over 14 amino acids. V shed 6 bases, J shed 9 bases, and the junction held 13 bases outside the gene matches. CDR3 sequence reads: CASSPGQGSTVQYF. CDR3 DNA: TGTGCCAGCAGCCCCGGACAGGGCTCTACGGTGCAGTACTTC.

The V and J genes are TRBV9 and TRBJ2-6, with D possibly matching TRBD2 (5 bases). This CDR3 has 16 residues. The germline V gene encodes CDR1 SGDLS and CDR2 YYNGEE. Between the trimmed V and J ends, which lost 0 bases and 1 base, there was a span of 8 bases. The CDR3 protein is CASSVARGSGANVLTF. CDR3 DNA sequence: TGTGCCAGCAGCGTAGCGCGAGGGTCTGGGGCCAACGTCCTGACTTTC.

This clonotype was detected ten times or more. V and J are TRBV4-1 and TRBJ2-5; D call uncertain. Germline V lookup: CDR1 MGHRA, CDR2 YSYEKL. The CDR3 length is 13 residues. The ends were cut back, 3 bases at V and 5 bases at J, with 10 bases in the middle. In nucleotides, the CDR3 is TGCGCCAGCAGCCAGGACCGGTGGGAGACCCAGTACTTC. Protein product: CASSQDRWETQYF.

There are many counts of this clonotype. The chain joins TRBV5-5 to TRBJ2-3, with 10 nucleotides matching TRBD2. CDR3 length: 15 residues. Per germline, CDR1 SGHKS and CDR2 YYEKEE (reference sequence). Trimming at V came to 4 bases and at J to 6 bases, leaving 8 bases not matched to a gene. DNA for the CDR3: TGTGCCAGCAGCCCCACTAGCGGGGAATGGGATACGCAGTATTTT. It is translated as CASSPTSGEWDTQYF.

This clonotype appeared many times. The chain uses TRBV6-5 and TRBJ2-5; 7 bases align to TRBD2. The CDR3 has 15 amino acids. Per the germline V gene, CDR1 is MNHEY and CDR2 is SVGAGI. J was trimmed by 4 bases and V by 1 base; bases with no gene match: 6. Written as DNA, the CDR3 is TGTGCCAGCAGTTACTTCGGGAGGCGGGGAGAGACCCAGTACTTC. Its protein is CASSYFGRRGETQYF.

The sample holds a few counts of this clonotype. This chain links TRBV12-5 with TRBJ1-2; no firm D call. This CDR3 has 9 residues. V was cut by 4 bases and J by 6 bases, with 0 bases left in between. Germline values: CDR1 LGHNT, CDR2 FRNRAP. Here the CDR3 reads CASGYGYTF. The CDR3 bases are TGTGCTAGTGGTTATGGCTACACCTTC.

This chain joins TRBV12-1 and TRBJ2-5; the table calls TRBD2, which could not be checked here. TRBV12-1 is tagged as a pseudogene. This CDR3 spans 16 amino acids. DNA for the CDR3: TGTGCCAGCAGCTTTTCTAGCGGGAAGTACCAAGAGACCCAGTACTTC. Protein product: CASSFSSGKYQETQYF.

This clonotype came up many times. The V gene is TRBV9, the J gene TRBJ2-5; D is ambiguous. The length of the CDR3 is 13 residues. Germline CDR1 SGDLS, CDR2 YYNGEE. The germline V and J ends were trimmed by 1 base and 7 bases, with 11 bases remaining between them. CDR3 protein: CASSVNGLGTQYF. For the CDR3, the DNA is TGTGCCAGCAGCGTAAATGGCCTCGGGACCCAGTACTTC.

Ten or more counts support this clonotype. The genes are TRBV29-1 and TRBJ2-5; TRBD2 matches at 9 bases. The germline CDR1 and CDR2 sequences are SQVTM and ANQGSEA. The CDR3 loop spans 14 amino acids. With V trimmed by 6 bases and J by 4 bases, 9 bases remained unmatched. CDR3 loop: CSVRLAERGETQYF. The CDR3, as DNA: TGCAGCGTACGACTAGCGGAGAGGGGAGAGACCCAGTACTTC.

The sample holds a few counts of this clonotype. The rearrangement uses TRBV11-2 and TRBJ2-5; D is uncertain. Germline V gene lookup returns CDR1 SGHAT and CDR2 FQNNGV. V lost 1 base and J lost 10, with 10 bases in between. The length of the CDR3 is 12 residues. CDR3 bases: TGTGCCAGCAGCTTAGGAGGAAGGGACCAGTACTTC. Protein: CASSLGGRDQYF.

This clonotype was recorded at least ten times. The J gene is TRBJ2-7, the V gene TRBV5-1, with D uncertain. V lost 1 base and J 0 bases, leaving 5 bases between the germline ends. The CDR3 runs 13 residues. Per the germline V gene, CDR1 is SGHRS and CDR2 is YFSETQ. The CDR3 DNA is TGCGCCAGCAGCTTGTCTTTCTCCTACGAGCAGTACTTC. This sequence encodes CASSLSFSYEQYF. Looking up the rest from reference TRBV5-1 and TRBJ2-7 gives the full variable domain: KAGVTQTPRYLIKTRGQQVTLSCSPISGHRSVSWYQQTPGQGLQFLFEYFSETQRNKGNFPGRFSGRQFSNSRSEMNVSTLELGDSALYLCASSLSFSYEQYFGPGTRLTVT.

This clonotype was seen a single time. The genes are TRBV21-1 and TRBJ2-7. TRBV21-1 represents a pseudogene. The CDR3 spans 16 residues. The CDR3 loop reads CASSKSSDRGPFEQYV. CDR3 nucleotide sequence: TGTGCCAGCAGCAAAAGCTCGGACAGGGGCCCCTTCGAGCAGTACGTC.

This clonotype was counted at least ten times. The rearrangement joins TRBV20-1 to TRBJ2-7; D is possibly TRBD1 (6 bases). CDR3 size: 13 residues. V lost 3 bases and J lost 3, with 12 bases in between. Germline assignment: CDR1 DFQATT and CDR2 SNEGSKA (reference sequence). The CDR3 DNA reads TGCAGTGCTAGGACAGGAGCCCTCTACGAGCAGTACTTC. This sequence encodes CSARTGALYEQYF.

In this sample, this clonotype turned up a few times. As DNA, the CDR3 is TGCGCCAGCAGCTCCGGACGTTACACAGATACGCAGTATTTT. As protein: CASSSGRYTDTQYF. The J gene is TRBJ2-3, the V gene TRBV5-1; D gene uncertain. Germline lookup yields CDR1 SGHRS and CDR2 YFSETQ. Trimming left V 3 bases short and J 2 bases short, with 10 bases between. CDR3 length: 14 amino acids.

This clonotype came up a few times. In DNA form, the CDR3 reads TGTGCCAGCAGCTCTCCTAGCGGGAGAGACCCAGATACGCAGTATTTT. It codes for CASSSPSGRDPDTQYF. The chain is built from TRBV11-3 and TRBJ2-3; 10 bases match TRBD2. The CDR3 is 16 residues long. Per germline, CDR1 SGHNT and CDR2 YENEEA. V dropped 4 bases and J dropped 4; count of bases not matched to a gene: 8.

This clonotype was seen ten or more times. The chain uses TRBV5-1 and TRBJ2-5; 7 bases are shared with TRBD1. V lost 2 bases, J lost 1 base, and 5 bases stayed unmatched. The CDR3 spans 15 residues. Per the germline V gene, CDR1 is SGHRS and CDR2 is YFSETQ. CDR3 sequence (DNA): TGCGCCAGCAGCTTAGGGACAGCCTTCCAAGAGACCCAGTACTTC. As protein: CASSLGTAFQETQYF.

This clonotype was seen ten or more times. This chain joins TRBV24-1 and TRBJ2-2; 7 nucleotides align to TRBD1. The CDR3 is made up of 15 amino acids. V lost 3 bases, J lost 5 bases, and 5 bases stayed unmatched. Looked up from germline, CDR1 is KGHDR and CDR2 is SFDVKD. CDR3 loop: CATSDPGQPTGELFF. The CDR3, as DNA: TGTGCCACCAGTGATCCGGGACAGCCGACCGGGGAGCTGTTTTTT.

In this sample, this clonotype turned up many times. V gene TRBV11-2 combines with J gene TRBJ1-2; 7 bases match TRBD1. From germline, CDR1 is SGHAT and CDR2 FQNNGV. V shed 1 base and J 4 bases; nucleotides not matched to a gene: 6. The CDR3 sequence is 15 residues long. For the CDR3, the DNA is TGTGCCAGCAGCTTAGGGGTAGGGGGCGCCTATGGCTACACCTTC. It is translated as CASSLGVGGAYGYTF.

Points on this clonotype: A much bigger clone sits one base away, suggesting this may be a read error. J is TRBJ2-1 and V is TRBV11-2; unclear D gene. This CDR3 has 15 residues. Germline CDR1 reads SGHAT; CDR2 reads FQNNGV. The CDR3 nucleotides read TGTCCCAGCAGCTTAGATCCTACCGCGGCCGATGAGCAGTTCTTC. It specifies CPSSLDPTAADEQFF.

The table lists this clonotype with many counts. V and J are TRBV5-6 and TRBJ2-7, with 15 bases lining up with TRBD2. The trim removed 1 base at V and 8 bases at J, leaving 4 bases unmatched. CDR1 and CDR2 (germline): SGHDT, YYEEEE. The CDR3 has 15 residues. The CDR3 protein is CASSLRTSGRAKQYF. The CDR3 DNA sequence: TGTGCCAGCAGCTTGCGGACTAGCGGGAGGGCGAAGCAGTACTTC.

This clonotype was observed a handful of times. The chain links TRBV7-2 to TRBJ2-5, with D perhaps TRBD2 (5 bases). CDR1 and CDR2 from the germline V gene are SGHTA and FQGNSA. The CDR3 contains 14 residues. V was clipped by 5 bases and J by 4 bases, with 14 bases between them. The CDR3 sequence is CASSPGMGRETQYF. In DNA form, the CDR3 reads TGTGCCAGCAGCCCCGGAATGGGGAGAGAGACCCAGTACTTC.

This clonotype was counted ten times or more. The gene calls are TRBV21-1 and TRBJ2-7; the D call TRBD1 from the table was never checked on the DNA. TRBV21-1 is termed a pseudogene. This CDR3 region has 12 residues. The CDR3 nucleotides are TGTGCCAGCGTCCCCCTGGTCCACGAGCAGTACTTC. Translation gives CASVPLVHEQYF.

In this sample, this clonotype turned up many times. The CDR3 spells CASSPREAGRSYNEQFF. The CDR3 DNA reads as TGTGCCAGCTCACCAAGGGAAGCGGGCCGCTCCTACAATGAGCAGTTCTTC. The V call is TRBV18, the J call TRBJ2-1; tentatively, D is TRBD2 (6 bases). Germline V gives CDR1 KGHSH, CDR2 LQKENI. The CDR3 extends over 17 amino acids. The ends were cut back, 2 bases at V and 0 bases at J, with 14 bases in the middle.

The table lists this clonotype with many counts. CDR3 bases: TGTGCCAGCCGGGGGCCGCTGGGGGCTAGCTCTGGGGCCAACGTCCTGACTTTC. Translated, it gives CASRGPLGASSGANVLTF. The chain is built from TRBV6-2 or TRBV6-3 and TRBJ2-6; D might be TRBD1 or TRBD2, each matching 6 bases. The CDR3 is 18 amino acids. Germline V lookup: CDR1 MNHEY, CDR2 SVGEGT. The ends were cut back, 8 bases at V and 0 bases at J, with 20 bases in the middle.

This clonotype was picked up many times. The chain has TRBV4-1 and TRBJ1-2; D may be TRBD1 (5 bases). Germline CDR1 reads MGHRA; CDR2 reads YSYEKL. The CDR3 runs to 12 residues. V lost 0 bases to trimming and J lost 7 bases, with 6 bases between them. The DNA of the CDR3 is TGCGCCAGCAGCCAAGACAGGGTTGGCTACACCTTC. Translation: CASSQDRVGYTF.

To note about this clonotype: This sequence may be a read error, since a much larger clone differs from it by one base. This chain joins TRBV7-2 and TRBJ2-7; D gene ambiguous. This CDR3 is 15 amino acids long. Germline CDR1 and CDR2: SGHTA and FQGNSA. CDR3 nucleotides: TGTCCCAGCAGCGTAGTAGACCTGACCATAGACGAGCAGTACTTC. Its protein is CPSSVVDLTIDEQYF.

Many counts were recorded for this clonotype. The chain carries TRBV12-3 or TRBV12-4 and TRBJ2-3, with 7 bases that match TRBD1. The CDR3 is 14 residues long. The V segment lost 8 bases and the J segment 9 bases; nucleotides outside the gene matches: 14. CDR3: CASASWTGGQTQYF. In nucleotides, the CDR3 is TGTGCCAGCGCGTCATGGACAGGCGGCCAGACGCAGTATTTT.

This clonotype was observed at least ten times. The chain employs TRBV20-1 and TRBJ2-3, with D perhaps matching TRBD2 (7 bases). Germline V gene data show CDR1 as DFQATT and CDR2 as SNEGSKA (reference sequence). This CDR3 region has 14 residues. Trimming removed 7 bases from V and 3 bases from J, with 17 bases in between. CDR3 loop: CSVVGGAGTDTQYF. The CDR3 nucleotides are TGCAGTGTGGTGGGGGGGGCCGGGACAGATACGCAGTATTTT.

This clonotype has a count of ten or more. The V call is TRBV10-3, the J call TRBJ2-3; 7 bases map to TRBD2. V dropped 4 bases and J dropped 1; count of bases not matched to a gene: 5. Germline assignment: CDR1 ENHRY and CDR2 SYGVKD. CDR3 length: 15 residues. CDR3 loop: CAISGGGGRTDTQYF. The DNA of the CDR3 is TGTGCCATCAGTGGGGGGGGGGGACGCACAGATACGCAGTATTTT.

This clonotype was observed many times. The J gene is TRBJ2-7, the V gene TRBV7-8, with a tentative D call TRBD2 (6 bases). Per germline, CDR1 SGHVS and CDR2 FQNEAQ. V was cut by 5 bases and J by 6 bases, with 17 bases left in between. The CDR3 consists of 14 residues. The chain's CDR3 is CASSPNELAREQYV. The CDR3 nucleotides are TGTGCCAGCAGCCCAAACGAACTAGCCCGCGAGCAGTACGTC.